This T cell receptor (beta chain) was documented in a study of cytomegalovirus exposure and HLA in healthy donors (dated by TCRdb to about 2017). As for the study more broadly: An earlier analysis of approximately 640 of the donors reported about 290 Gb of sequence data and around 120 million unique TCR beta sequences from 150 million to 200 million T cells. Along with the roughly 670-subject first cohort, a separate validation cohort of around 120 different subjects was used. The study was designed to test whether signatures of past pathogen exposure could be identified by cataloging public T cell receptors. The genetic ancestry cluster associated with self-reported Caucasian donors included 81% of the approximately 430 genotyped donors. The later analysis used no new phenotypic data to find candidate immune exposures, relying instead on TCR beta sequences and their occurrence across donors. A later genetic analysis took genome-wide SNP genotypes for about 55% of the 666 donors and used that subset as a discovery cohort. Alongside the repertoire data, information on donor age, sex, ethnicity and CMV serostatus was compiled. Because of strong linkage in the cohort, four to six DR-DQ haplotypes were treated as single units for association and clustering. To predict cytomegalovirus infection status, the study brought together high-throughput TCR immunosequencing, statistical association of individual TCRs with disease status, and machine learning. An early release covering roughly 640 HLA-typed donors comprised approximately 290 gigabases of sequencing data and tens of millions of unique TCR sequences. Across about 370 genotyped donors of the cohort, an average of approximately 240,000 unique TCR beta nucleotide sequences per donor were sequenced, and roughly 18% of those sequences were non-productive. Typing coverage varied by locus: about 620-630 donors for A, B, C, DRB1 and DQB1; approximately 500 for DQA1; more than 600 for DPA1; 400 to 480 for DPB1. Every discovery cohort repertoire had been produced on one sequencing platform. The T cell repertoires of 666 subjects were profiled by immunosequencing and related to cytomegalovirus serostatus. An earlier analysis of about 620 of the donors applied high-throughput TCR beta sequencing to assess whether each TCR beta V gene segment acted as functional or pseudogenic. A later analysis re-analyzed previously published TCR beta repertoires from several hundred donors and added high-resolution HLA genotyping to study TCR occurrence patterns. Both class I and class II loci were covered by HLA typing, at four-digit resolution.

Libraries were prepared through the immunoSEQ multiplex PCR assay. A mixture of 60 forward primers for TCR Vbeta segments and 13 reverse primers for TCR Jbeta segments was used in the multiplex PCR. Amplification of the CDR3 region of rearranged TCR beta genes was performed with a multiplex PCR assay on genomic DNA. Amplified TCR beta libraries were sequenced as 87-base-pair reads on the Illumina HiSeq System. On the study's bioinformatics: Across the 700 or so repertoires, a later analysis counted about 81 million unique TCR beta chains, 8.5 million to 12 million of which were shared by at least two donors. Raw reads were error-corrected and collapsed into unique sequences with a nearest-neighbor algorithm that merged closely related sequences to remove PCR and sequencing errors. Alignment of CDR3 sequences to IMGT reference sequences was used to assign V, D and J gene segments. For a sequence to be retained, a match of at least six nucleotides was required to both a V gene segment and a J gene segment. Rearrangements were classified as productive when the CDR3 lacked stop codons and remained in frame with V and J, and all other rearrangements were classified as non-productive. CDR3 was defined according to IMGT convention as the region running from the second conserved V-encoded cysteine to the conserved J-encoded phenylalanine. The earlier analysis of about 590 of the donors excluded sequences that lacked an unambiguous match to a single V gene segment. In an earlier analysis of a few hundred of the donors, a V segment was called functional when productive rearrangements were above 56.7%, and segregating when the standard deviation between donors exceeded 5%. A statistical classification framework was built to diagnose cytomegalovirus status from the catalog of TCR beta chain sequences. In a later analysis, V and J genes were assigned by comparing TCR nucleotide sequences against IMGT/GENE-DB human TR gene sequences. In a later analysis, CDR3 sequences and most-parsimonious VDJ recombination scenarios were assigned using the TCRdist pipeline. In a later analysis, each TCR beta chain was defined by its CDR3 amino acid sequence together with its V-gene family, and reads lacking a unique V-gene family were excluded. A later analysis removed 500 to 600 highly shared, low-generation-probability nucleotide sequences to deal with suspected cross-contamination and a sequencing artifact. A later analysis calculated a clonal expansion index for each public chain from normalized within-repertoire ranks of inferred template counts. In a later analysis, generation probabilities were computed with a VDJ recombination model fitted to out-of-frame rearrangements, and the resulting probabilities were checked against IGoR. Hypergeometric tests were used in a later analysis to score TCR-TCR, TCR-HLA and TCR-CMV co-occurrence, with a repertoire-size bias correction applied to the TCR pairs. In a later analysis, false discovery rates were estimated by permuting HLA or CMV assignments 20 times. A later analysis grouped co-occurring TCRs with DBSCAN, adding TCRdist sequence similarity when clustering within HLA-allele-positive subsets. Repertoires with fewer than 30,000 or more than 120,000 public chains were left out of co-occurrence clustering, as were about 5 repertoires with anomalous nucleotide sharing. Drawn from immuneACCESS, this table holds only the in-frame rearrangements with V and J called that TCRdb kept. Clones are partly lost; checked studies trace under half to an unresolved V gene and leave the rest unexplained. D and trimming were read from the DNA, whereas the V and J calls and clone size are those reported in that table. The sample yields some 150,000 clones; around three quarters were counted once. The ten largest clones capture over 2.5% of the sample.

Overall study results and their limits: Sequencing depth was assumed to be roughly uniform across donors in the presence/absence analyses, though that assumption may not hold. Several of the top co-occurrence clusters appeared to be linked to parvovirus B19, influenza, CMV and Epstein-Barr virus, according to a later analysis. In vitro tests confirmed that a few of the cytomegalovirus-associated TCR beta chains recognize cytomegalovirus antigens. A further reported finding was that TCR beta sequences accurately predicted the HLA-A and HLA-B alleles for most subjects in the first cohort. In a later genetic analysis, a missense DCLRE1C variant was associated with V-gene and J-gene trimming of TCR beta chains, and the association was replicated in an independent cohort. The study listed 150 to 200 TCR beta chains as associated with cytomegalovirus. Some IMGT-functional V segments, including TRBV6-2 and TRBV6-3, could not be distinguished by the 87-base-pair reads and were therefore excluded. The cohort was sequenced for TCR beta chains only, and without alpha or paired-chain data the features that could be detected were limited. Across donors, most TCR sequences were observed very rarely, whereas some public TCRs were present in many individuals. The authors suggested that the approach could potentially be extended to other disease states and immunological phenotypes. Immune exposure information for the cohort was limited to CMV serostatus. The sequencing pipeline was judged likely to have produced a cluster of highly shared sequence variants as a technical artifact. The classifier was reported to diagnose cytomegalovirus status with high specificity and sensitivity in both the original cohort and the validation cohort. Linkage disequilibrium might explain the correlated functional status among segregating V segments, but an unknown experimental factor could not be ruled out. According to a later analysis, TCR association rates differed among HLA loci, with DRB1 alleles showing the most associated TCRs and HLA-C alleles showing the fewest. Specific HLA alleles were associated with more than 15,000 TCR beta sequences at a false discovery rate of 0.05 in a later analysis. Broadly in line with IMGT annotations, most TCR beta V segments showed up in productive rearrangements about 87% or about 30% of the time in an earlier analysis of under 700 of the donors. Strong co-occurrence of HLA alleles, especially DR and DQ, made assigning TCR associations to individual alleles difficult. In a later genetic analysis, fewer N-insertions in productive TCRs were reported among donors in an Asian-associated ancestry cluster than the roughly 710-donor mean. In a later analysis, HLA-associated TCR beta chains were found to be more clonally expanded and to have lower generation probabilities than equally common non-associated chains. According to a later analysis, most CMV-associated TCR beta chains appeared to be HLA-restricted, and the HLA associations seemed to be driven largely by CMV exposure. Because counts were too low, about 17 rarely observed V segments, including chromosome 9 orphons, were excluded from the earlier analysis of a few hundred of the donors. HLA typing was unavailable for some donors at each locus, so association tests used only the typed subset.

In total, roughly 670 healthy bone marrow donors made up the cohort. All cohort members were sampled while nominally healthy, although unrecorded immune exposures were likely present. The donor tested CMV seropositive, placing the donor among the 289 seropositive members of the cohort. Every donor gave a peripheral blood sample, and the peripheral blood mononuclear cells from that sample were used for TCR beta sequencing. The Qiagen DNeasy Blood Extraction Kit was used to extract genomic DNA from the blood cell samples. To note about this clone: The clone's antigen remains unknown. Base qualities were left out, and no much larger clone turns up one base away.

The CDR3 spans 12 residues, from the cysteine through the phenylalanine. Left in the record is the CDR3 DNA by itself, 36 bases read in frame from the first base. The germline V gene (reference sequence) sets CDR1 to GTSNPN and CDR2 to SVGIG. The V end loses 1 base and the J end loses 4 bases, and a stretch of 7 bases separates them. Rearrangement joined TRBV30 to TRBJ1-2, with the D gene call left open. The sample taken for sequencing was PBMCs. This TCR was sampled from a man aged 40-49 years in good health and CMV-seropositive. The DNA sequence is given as TGTGCCTGGAGTGGTTACTTCTATGGCTACACCTTC. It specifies CAWSGYFYGYTF.